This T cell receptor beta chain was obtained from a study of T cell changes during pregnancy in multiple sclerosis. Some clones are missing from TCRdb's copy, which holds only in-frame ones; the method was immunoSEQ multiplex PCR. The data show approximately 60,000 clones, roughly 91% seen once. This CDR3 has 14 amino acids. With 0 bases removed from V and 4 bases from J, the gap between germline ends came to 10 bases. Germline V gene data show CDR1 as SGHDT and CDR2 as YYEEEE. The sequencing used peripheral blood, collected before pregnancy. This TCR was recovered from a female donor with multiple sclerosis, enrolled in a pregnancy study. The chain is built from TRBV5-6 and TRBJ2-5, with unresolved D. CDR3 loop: CASSLGPIGETQYF. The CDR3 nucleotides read TGTGCCAGCAGCTTGGGCCCGATCGGAGAGACCCAGTACTTC.